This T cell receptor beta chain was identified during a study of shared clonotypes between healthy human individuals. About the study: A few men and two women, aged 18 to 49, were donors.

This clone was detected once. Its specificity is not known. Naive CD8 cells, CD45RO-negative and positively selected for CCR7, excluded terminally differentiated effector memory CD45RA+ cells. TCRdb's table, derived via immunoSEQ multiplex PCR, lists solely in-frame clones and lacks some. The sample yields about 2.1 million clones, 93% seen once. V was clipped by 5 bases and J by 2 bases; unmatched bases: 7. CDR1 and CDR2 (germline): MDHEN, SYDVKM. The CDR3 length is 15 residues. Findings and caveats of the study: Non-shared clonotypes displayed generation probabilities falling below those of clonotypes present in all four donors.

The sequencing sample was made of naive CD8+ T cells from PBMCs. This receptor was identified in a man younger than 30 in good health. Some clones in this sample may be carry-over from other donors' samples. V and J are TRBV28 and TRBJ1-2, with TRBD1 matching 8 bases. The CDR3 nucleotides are TGTGCCAGCAGTCTAGGACAGGGTGGAAACTATGGCTACACCTTC. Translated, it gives CASSLGQGGNYGYTF.